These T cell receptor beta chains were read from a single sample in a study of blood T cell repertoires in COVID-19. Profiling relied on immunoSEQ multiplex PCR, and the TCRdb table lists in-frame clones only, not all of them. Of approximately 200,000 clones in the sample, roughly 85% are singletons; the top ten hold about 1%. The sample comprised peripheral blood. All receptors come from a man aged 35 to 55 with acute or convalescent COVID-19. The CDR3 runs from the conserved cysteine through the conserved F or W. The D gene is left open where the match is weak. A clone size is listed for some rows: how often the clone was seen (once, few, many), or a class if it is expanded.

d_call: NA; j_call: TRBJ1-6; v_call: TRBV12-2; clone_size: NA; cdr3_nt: TGTGCAAGTCGCTTGCGGGAAAGGAATTCACCCCTCCACTTT; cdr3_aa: CASRLRERNSPLHF
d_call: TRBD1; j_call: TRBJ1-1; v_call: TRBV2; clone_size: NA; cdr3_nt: TGTGCCAGCAGTGAACGCTGGGACAGTAACCCTGAAGCTTTCTTT; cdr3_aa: CASSERWDSNPEAFF
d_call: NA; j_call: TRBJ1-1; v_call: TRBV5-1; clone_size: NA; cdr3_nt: TGCGCCAGCAGCCGACTGACACCGCCGGGACTTGAAGCTTTCTTT; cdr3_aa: CASSRLTPPGLEAFF
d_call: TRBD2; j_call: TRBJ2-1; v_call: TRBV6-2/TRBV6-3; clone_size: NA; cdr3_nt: TGTGCCAGCAGTCCCGGGGGGGGAAAGTACAATGAGCAGTTCTTC; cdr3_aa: CASSPGGGKYNEQFF
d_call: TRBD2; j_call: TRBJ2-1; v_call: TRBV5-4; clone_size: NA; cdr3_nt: TGTGCCAGCAGCTTGGGCGCTAGCGGGCTATCCTACAATGAGCAGTTCTTC; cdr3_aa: CASSLGASGLSYNEQFF
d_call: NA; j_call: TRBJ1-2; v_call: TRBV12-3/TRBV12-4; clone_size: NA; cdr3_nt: TGTGCCAGCAGTTTACGGGGGAACTATGGCTACACCTTC; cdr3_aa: CASSLRGNYGYTF
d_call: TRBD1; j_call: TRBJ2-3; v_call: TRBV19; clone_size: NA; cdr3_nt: TGTGCCAGTAGTATTTGGACAGGAGATACGCAGTATTTT; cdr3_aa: CASSIWTGDTQYF
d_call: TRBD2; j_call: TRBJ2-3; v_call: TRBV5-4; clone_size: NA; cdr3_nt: TGTGCCAGCAGCAGCGGGACGGGGCCAGATACGCAGTATTTT; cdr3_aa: CASSSGTGPDTQYF
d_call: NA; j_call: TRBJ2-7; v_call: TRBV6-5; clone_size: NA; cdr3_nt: TGTGCCAGCACCTACCCCCGAACCTACGAGCAGTACTTC; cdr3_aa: CASTYPRTYEQYF
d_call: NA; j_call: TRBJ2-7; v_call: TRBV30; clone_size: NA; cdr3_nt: TGTGCCTGGAGCCCCGCCTACGAGCAGTACTTC; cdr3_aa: CAWSPAYEQYF
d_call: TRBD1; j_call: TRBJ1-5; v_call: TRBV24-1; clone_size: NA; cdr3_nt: TGTGCCACCAGTGATTACCTCGACAGGGTGGATCAGCCCCAGCATTTT; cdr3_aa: CATSDYLDRVDQPQHF
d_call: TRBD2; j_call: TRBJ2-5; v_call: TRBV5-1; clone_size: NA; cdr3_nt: TGCGCCAGCAGATTGGGACTAGCGGGGGGAACAGGGACCCAGTACTTC; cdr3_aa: CASRLGLAGGTGTQYF
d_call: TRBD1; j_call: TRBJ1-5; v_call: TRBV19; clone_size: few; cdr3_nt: TGTGCCAGTACGAGGGGGCTTGGGAATCAGCCCCAGCATTTT; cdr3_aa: CASTRGLGNQPQHF
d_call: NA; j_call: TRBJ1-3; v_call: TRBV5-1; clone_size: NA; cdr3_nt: TGCGCCAGCAGCTACGGAGGATCTGGAAACACCATATATTTT; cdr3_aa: CASSYGGSGNTIYF
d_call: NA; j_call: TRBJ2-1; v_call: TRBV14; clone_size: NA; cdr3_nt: TGTGCCAGCAGCCAAAGCGGTCCGATTGAGCAGTTCTTC; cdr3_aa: CASSQSGPIEQFF
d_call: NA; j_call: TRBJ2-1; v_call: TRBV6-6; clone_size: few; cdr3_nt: TGTGCCAGCAGCCCCGACAGCTCCTACAATGAGCAGTTCTTC; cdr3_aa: CASSPDSSYNEQFF
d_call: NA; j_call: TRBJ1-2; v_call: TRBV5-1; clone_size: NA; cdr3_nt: TGCGCCAGCAGCCGATCCGAAACAGGGAACTATGGCTACACCTTC; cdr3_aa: CASSRSETGNYGYTF
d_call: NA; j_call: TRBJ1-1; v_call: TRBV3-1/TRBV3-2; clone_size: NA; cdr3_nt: TGTGCCAGCAGACCTAGGGACACCCATGAAGCTTTCTTT; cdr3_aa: CASRPRDTHEAFF
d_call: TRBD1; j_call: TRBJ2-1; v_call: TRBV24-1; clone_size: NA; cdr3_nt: TGTGCCACCAGTGATCGCCGGGACAGGGTGCATGAGCAGTTCTTC; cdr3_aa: CATSDRRDRVHEQFF
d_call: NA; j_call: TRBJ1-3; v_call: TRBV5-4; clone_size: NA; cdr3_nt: TGTGCCAGCAGCTTGGGCGGGCAGAGAGCTGGAAACACCATATATTTT; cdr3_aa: CASSLGGQRAGNTIYF
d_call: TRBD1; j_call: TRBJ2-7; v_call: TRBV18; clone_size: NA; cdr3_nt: TGTGCCAGCTCACCGGGACAGCCCTCCTACGAGCAGTACTTC; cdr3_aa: CASSPGQPSYEQYF
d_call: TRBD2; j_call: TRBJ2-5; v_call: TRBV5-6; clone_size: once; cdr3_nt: TGTGCCAGCAGCTCTGGACTAGCGGGGGAGACCCAGTACTTC; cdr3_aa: CASSSGLAGETQYF
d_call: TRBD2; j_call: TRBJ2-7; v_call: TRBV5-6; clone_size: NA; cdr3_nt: TGTGCCAGCAGCTTGATAGCGGGGCAAGCTTACTACGAGCAGTACTTC; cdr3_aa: CASSLIAGQAYYEQYF
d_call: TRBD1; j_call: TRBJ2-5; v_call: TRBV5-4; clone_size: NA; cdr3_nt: TGTGCCACCTCGGACAGGGCTTCTGAGACCCAGTACTTC; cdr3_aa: CATSDRASETQYF
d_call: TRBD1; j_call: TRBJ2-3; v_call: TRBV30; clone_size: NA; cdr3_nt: TGTGCCTGGAACAGGGGGCTGGGAGATACGCAGTATTTT; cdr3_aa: CAWNRGLGDTQYF
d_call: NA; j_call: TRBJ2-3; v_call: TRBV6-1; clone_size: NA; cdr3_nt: TGTGCCAGCAGTGAACAGGGCAGGGCAGATACGCAGTATTTT; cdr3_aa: CASSEQGRADTQYF
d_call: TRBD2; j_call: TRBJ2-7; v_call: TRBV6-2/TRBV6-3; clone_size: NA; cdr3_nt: TGTGCCAGCAGTTCCAGCGGGGGGCAGAGGGAGTACTTC; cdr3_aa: CASSSSGGQREYF
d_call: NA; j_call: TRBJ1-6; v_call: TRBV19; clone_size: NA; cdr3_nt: TGTGCCAGTAGCCACCAGGACAGCGACAATTCACCCCTCCACTTT; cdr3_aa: CASSHQDSDNSPLHF
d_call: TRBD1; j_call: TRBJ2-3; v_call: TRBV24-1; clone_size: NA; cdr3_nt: TGTGCCACCAGTAGGGGGACAGGGGGCACAGATACGCAGTATTTT; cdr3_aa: CATSRGTGGTDTQYF
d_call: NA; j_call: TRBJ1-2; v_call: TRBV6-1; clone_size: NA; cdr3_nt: TGTGCCAGCAGTGCCCGGGAGGGCTATGGCTACACCTTC; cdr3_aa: CASSAREGYGYTF
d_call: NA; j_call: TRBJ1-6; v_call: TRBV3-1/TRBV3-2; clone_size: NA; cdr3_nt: TGTGCCAGCAGCCAAGATAGGACAAGGCCCCTTCGGTCCTATAATTCACCCCTCCACTTT; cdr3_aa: CASSQDRTRPLRSYNSPLHF
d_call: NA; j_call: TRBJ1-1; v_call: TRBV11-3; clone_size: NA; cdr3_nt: TGTGCCAGCAGCCGGGACGGGAGGAACACTGAAGCTTTCTTT; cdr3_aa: CASSRDGRNTEAFF
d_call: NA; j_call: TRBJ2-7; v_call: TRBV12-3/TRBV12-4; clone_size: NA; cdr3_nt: TGTGCCAGCAGTTTACAGGGATACGAGCAGTACTTC; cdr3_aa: CASSLQGYEQYF